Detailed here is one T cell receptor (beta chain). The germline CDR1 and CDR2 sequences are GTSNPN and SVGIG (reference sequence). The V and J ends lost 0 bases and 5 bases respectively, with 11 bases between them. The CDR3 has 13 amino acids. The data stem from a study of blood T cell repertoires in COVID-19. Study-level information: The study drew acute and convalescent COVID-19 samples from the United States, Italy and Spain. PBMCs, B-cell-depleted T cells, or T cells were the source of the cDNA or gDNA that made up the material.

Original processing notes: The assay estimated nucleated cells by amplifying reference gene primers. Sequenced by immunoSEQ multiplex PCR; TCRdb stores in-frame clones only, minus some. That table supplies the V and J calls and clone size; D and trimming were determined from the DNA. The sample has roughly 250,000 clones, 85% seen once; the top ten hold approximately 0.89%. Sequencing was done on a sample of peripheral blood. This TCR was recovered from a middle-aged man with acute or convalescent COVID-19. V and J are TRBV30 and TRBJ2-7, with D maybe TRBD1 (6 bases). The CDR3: CAWSVQGIDEQYF. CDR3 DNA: TGTGCCTGGAGTGTACAGGGCATAGACGAGCAGTACTTC.